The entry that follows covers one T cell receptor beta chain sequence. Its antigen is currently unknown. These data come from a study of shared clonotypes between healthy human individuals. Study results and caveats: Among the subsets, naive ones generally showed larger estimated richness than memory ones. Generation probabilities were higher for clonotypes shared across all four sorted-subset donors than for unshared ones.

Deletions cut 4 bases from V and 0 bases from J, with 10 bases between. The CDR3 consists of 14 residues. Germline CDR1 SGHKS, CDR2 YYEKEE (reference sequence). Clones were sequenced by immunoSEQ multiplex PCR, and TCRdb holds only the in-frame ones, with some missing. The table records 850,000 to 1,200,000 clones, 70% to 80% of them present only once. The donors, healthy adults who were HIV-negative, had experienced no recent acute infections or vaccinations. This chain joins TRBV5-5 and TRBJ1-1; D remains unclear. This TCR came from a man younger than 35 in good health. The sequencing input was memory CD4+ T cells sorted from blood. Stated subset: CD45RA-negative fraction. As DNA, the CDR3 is TGTGCCAGCAGCCTTGCCCAGCTGAACACTGAAGCTTTCTTT. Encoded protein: CASSLAQLNTEAFF.